This T cell receptor beta chain was documented in a study of cytomegalovirus exposure and HLA in healthy donors. Overall study results and limits: For presence/absence analyses, sequencing depth was assumed to be roughly uniform across donors.

The CDR3 has 16 amino acids. J lost 3 bases, V lost 0 bases, and 2 bases had no gene match. Per germline, CDR1 LGHNA and CDR2 YNFKEQ. As concerns this clone: Its target is unknown.

Use of 60 Vbeta and 13 Jbeta primers characterized the PCR. TCRdb keeps only in-frame clones here, not all; method: immunoSEQ multiplex PCR. The sample gives 85,000 to 100,000 clones, roughly four fifths of which show up once; 5.5% to 6.5% is in the top ten. The TCR sequence derives from a woman aged 18-35 years in good health and CMV-seropositive. The V gene is TRBV4-2, the J gene TRBJ2-1; 10 bases agree with TRBD2. Sequencing input: PBMCs. CDR3 coding DNA: TGTGCCAGCAGCCAAGATCTAGCGGGAGTCTACAATGAGCAGTTCTTC. Amino acid sequence: CASSQDLAGVYNEQFF.